Below, 32 T cell receptor beta chains from the same sample are listed, as sequenced in a study of blood T cell repertoires in COVID-19 (TCRdb year 2020). The library came from the immunoSEQ multiplex PCR assay. TCRdb holds this immuneACCESS table with in-frame rearrangements only. Some clones are missing; in checked studies, unresolved V genes explain under half, and the rest has no known cause. In this sample the table shows more than 300,000 clones, about 88% of which occur a single time. The ten largest account for 1.2% of the sample. Material for sequencing was PBMCs or T cells enriched from blood (not recorded which). The source of these receptors is a woman between 18 and 30 years old who had recovered from COVID-19.

The gene calls are TRBV4-1 and TRBJ2-7, with D maybe TRBD2 (5 bases). Germline loops: CDR1 MGHRA, CDR2 YSYEKL. Trimming stripped 0 bases from V and 5 bases from J, with 14 bases between. The CDR3 is 15 amino acids. The CDR3 loop reads CASSQEDSLEDEQYF. In DNA form, the CDR3 reads TGCGCCAGCAGCCAAGAGGACTCCCTGGAAGACGAGCAGTACTTC.

This chain links TRBV5-1 with TRBJ2-6, with 7 nucleotides matching TRBD1. This CDR3 comprises 17 residues. Germline V gene data show CDR1 as SGHRS and CDR2 as YFSETQ. Trimming took 6 bases from V and 0 from J; bases not matched to a gene: 9. The CDR3 DNA reads as TGCGCCAGCATTTCGGGGACAGACCCCTCTGGGGCCAACGTCCTGACTTTC. It codes for CASISGTDPSGANVLTF.

The chain is built from TRBV9 and TRBJ1-3; D is ambiguous. The CDR3 loop spans 17 amino acids. Per the germline V gene, CDR1 is SGDLS and CDR2 is YYNGEE. With 0 bases removed from V and 3 bases from J, the gap between germline ends came to 16 bases. The CDR3 protein is CASSVEPPGKGGNTIYF. Written as DNA, the CDR3 is TGTGCCAGCAGCGTAGAACCCCCGGGGAAAGGTGGAAACACCATATATTTT.

The rearrangement joins TRBV19 to TRBJ1-5, with 7 bases matching TRBD1. Germline CDR1 reads LNHDA; CDR2 reads SQIVND (reference sequence). CDR3 size: 15 residues. J gave up 1 base and V 4 bases, and 4 bases lay outside the gene matches. This chain's CDR3 is CASSTSGGSNQPQHF. In nucleotides, the CDR3 is TGTGCCAGTAGTACCTCAGGGGGGAGCAATCAGCCCCAGCATTTT.

This clone has only a few counts. This chain links TRBV30 with TRBJ2-2, with 8 bases that match TRBD1. The CDR3 covers 14 residues. Germline V gene sequence: CDR1 GTSNPN, CDR2 SVGIG (reference sequence). Germline trimming cut 1 base from V and 7 bases from J; bases unmatched to any gene: 5. The CDR3 region is CAWSADRDGGELFF. CDR3 DNA sequence: TGTGCCTGGAGTGCGGACAGGGATGGCGGGGAGCTGTTTTTT.

The CDR3 DNA reads as TGTGCCAGCAGCTTGTGGAGGGGACCCCAGCCCCAGCATTTT. It encodes CASSLWRGPQPQHF. The chain couples TRBV7-2 to TRBJ1-5; D might be TRBD1 (5 bases). Germline V gene data show CDR1 as SGHTA and CDR2 as FQGNSA. The CDR3 extends over 14 amino acids. V lost 3 bases, J lost 7 bases, and 13 bases lay in between.

The CDR3 nucleotides read TGTGCCAGCAGCCCGAGATCAGGGGCCGATACGCAGTATTTT. This encodes CASSPRSGADTQYF. V usage is TRBV9 and J usage is TRBJ2-3; D might be TRBD1 (6 bases). The CDR3 has 14 residues. V lost 4 bases to trimming and J lost 6 bases, with 15 bases between them. The germline V gene has CDR1 SGDLS and CDR2 YYNGEE.

J is TRBJ1-6 and V is TRBV7-8; TRBD1 is a possible D gene (5 bases). The CDR3 contains 13 residues. CDR1 is SGHVS, CDR2 FQNEAQ, per germline. The ends were cut back, 4 bases at V and 15 bases at J, with 16 bases in the middle. The DNA for the CDR3 is TGTGCCAGCAGCTCGTATAGGGCAGGGTACCTCCACTTT. Its protein product is CASSSYRAGYLHF.

This rearrangement joins TRBV4-2 to TRBJ1-2; tentative D call: TRBD1 (5 bases). The CDR3 totals 15 residues. V was trimmed by 4 bases and J by 2 bases, leaving 14 bases between them. Germline V CDR1 and CDR2: LGHNA, YNFKEQ. The CDR3 sequence is CASSLGGVKNYGYTF. For the CDR3, the DNA is TGTGCCAGCAGCCTGGGAGGGGTCAAAAACTATGGCTACACCTTC.

The V and J genes are TRBV7-6 and TRBJ2-3; TRBD2 agrees at 9 bases. This CDR3 has 16 amino acids. After removal of 5 bases from V and 0 bases from J, the junction contained 6 bases not matched to a gene. Germline-derived CDR1 and CDR2 are SGHVS and FNYEAQ. This CDR3 reads CASSAGLAFSTDTQYF. The CDR3 DNA reads as TGTGCCAGCAGCGCGGGACTAGCTTTTAGCACAGATACGCAGTATTTT.

This chain connects TRBV10-3 to TRBJ2-5; maybe TRBD2 (5 bases). Germline assignment: CDR1 ENHRY and CDR2 SYGVKD. The CDR3 is made up of 15 amino acids. V lost 0 bases, J lost 7 bases, and 15 bases lay in between. The CDR3 bases are TGTGCCATCAGTGAGTCAAGAAGGGAGTCCGGGACCCAGTACTTC. It is translated as CAISESRRESGTQYF.

V and J are TRBV28 and TRBJ1-6, with a weak D call TRBD1 (6 bases). The germline V gene has CDR1 MDHEN and CDR2 SYDVKM. V shed 10 bases and J shed 15 bases, with 13 bases lying between them. The CDR3 is made up of 10 amino acids. CDR3 DNA sequence: TGTGCCAAAGAACAGGACAGCCTCCACTTT. Residues: CAKEQDSLHF. Together with reference TRBV28 and TRBJ1-6, the CDR3 gives the full variable domain: DVKVTQSSRYLVKRTGEKVFLECVQDMDHENMFWYRQDPGLGLRLIYFSYDVKMKEKGDIPEGYSVSREKKERFSLILESASTNQTSMYLCAKEQDSLHFGNGTRLTVT.

V and J are TRBV9 and TRBJ1-2; TRBD1 agrees at 7 bases. This CDR3 is built from 13 residues. The ends lost 4 bases at V and 8 bases at J; junction bases unmatched: 8. Germline CDR1 and CDR2: SGDLS and YYNGEE. The chain's CDR3 is CASSPNTGEGYTF. CDR3 DNA: TGTGCCAGCAGCCCCAACACAGGGGAAGGCTACACCTTC.

This clone appeared once. The chain recombines TRBV19 with TRBJ1-4; a possible D gene is TRBD1 (5 bases). V gave up 3 bases and J gave up 3 bases, with 14 bases separating them. This CDR3 contains 16 residues. Germline V gene sequence: CDR1 LNHDA, CDR2 SQIVND (reference sequence). CDR3 in amino acids: CASSISRGASNEKLFF. The CDR3 region has the DNA TGTGCCAGTAGTATCAGTCGTGGGGCTTCTAATGAAAAACTGTTTTTT.

The table lists this clone with a few counts. The chain combines TRBV30 with TRBJ1-6; D is uncertain. CDR1 is GTSNPN, CDR2 SVGIG, per germline (reference sequence). V shed 0 bases and J shed 5 bases, with 8 bases lying between them. This CDR3 has 14 amino acids. CDR3 loop: CAWSVSSNNSPLHF. CDR3 in DNA: TGTGCCTGGAGTGTATCTTCTAATAATTCACCCCTCCACTTT.

V gene TRBV6-2 or TRBV6-3 combines with J gene TRBJ1-5, with 10 bases aligning to TRBD1. CDR1 MNHEY and CDR2 SVGEGT come from the germline V gene. V gave up 5 bases and J gave up 0 bases; unmatched junction bases: 10. The CDR3 is 18 amino acids. The chain's CDR3 is CASSPRDRGIYSNQPQHF. The CDR3, as DNA: TGTGCCAGCAGTCCCCGGGACAGGGGCATTTATAGCAATCAGCCCCAGCATTTT.

This clone showed up just once. The chain recombines TRBV7-3 with TRBJ2-1, with D unresolved. Trimming shortened V by 0 bases and J by 6 bases, and 6 bases separated the two germline ends. This CDR3 spans 13 amino acids. Germline V gene data show CDR1 as SGHTA and CDR2 as FQGTGA. The CDR3 region is CASSLTISNEQFF. The CDR3 nucleotides read TGTGCCAGCAGCTTAACAATCTCCAATGAGCAGTTCTTC.

CDR3 protein: CASSYSGGKETQYF. In DNA, the CDR3 is TGCGCCAGCAGCTATAGCGGGGGAAAAGAGACCCAGTACTTC. The chain couples TRBV5-1 to TRBJ2-5; 9 bases fit TRBD2. Germline assignment: CDR1 SGHRS and CDR2 YFSETQ. J gave up 3 bases and V 3 bases, and 3 bases lay outside the gene matches. This CDR3 is 14 amino acids long.

The genes are TRBV30 and TRBJ1-3; 9 bases line up with TRBD1. Unmatched junction bases numbered 4, after V lost 2 bases and J lost 5 bases. The CDR3 sequence is 14 residues long. Germline CDR1 reads GTSNPN; CDR2 reads SVGIG (reference sequence). The CDR3 loop is CAWSLGQGRNTIYF. The CDR3 DNA reads TGTGCCTGGAGTCTCGGACAGGGGCGAAACACCATATATTTT.

CDR3 region: CATATGSEQYF. Written as DNA, the CDR3 is TGTGCCACCGCGACAGGGAGTGAGCAGTACTTC. This chain joins TRBV19 and TRBJ2-7; 7 nucleotides align to TRBD1. CDR3 length equals 11 residues. Losses at the gene ends were 10 bases for V and 7 bases for J; bases not matched to a gene: 7. Germline V gene data show CDR1 as LNHDA and CDR2 as SQIVND (reference sequence).

The chain uses TRBV10-3 and TRBJ1-2; 7 bases fit TRBD1. With V trimmed by 8 bases and J by 1 base, 7 bases remained unmatched. The CDR3 extends over 14 amino acids. CDR1 is ENHRY and CDR2 is SYGVKD in the germline V gene. CDR3 protein: CAICQDRLNYGYTF. The CDR3 DNA sequence: TGTGCCATCTGCCAGGACAGGCTTAACTATGGCTACACCTTC.

The chain is built from TRBV27 and TRBJ1-2, with D possibly TRBD1 on 6 matching bases. Trimming shortened V by 5 bases and J by 6 bases, and 13 bases separated the two germline ends. CDR3 length: 13 residues. CDR1 MNHEY and CDR2 SMNVEV come from the germline V gene (reference sequence). Written as DNA, the CDR3 is TGTGCCAGCAGTCCCCTTACAGGGAATGGCTACACCTTC. Translating it yields CASSPLTGNGYTF.

V and J are TRBV30 and TRBJ2-7; a weak D match, TRBD2 (6 bases). CDR1 and CDR2 (germline): GTSNPN, SVGIG (reference sequence). Trimming removed 6 bases from V and 2 bases from J, with 11 bases in between. The CDR3 extends over 12 amino acids. The CDR3 DNA reads as TGTGCCTGCGGGACGGGGGCCTACGAGCAGTACTTC. This codes for CACGTGAYEQYF.

The chain couples TRBV19 to TRBJ1-5; 7 nucleotides line up with TRBD1. CDR1 and CDR2 from the germline V gene are LNHDA and SQIVND (reference sequence). V dropped 5 bases and J dropped 7; count of bases not matched to a gene: 11. The CDR3 totals 15 residues. The CDR3 region is CASSPATGWKQPQHF. CDR3 nucleotides: TGTGCCAGTAGTCCGGCGACAGGGTGGAAACAGCCCCAGCATTTT. The variable domain in full, with the rest retrieved from reference TRBV19 and TRBJ1-5, is DGGITQSPKYLFRKEGQNVTLSCEQNLNHDAMYWYRQDPGQGLRLIYYSQIVNDFQKGDIAEGYSVSREKKESFPLTVTSAQKNPTAFYLCASSPATGWKQPQHFGDGTRLSIL.

The J gene is TRBJ2-7, the V gene TRBV28, with a possible D match to TRBD1 (6 bases). Looked up from germline, CDR1 is MDHEN and CDR2 is SYDVKM. V lost 4 bases and J 1 base, leaving 17 bases between the germline ends. This CDR3 has 16 amino acids. CDR3 in amino acids: CASSSLDRGHSYEQYF. The CDR3 DNA reads as TGTGCCAGCAGTTCCCTTGATCGGGGACATTCCTACGAGCAGTACTTC.

The chain uses TRBV10-3 and TRBJ2-3; D may be TRBD1 (6 bases). CDR3 length: 18 amino acids. Trimming shortened V by 2 bases and J by 3 bases, and 21 bases separated the two germline ends. Germline-derived CDR1 and CDR2 are ENHRY and SYGVKD. The CDR3 DNA reads as TGTGCCATCAGTGAGGCATCACAGGGATATTTGGAGACAGATACGCAGTATTTT. Protein product: CAISEASQGYLETDTQYF.

CDR3 DNA sequence: TGTGCCAGCAGCTTGTCACAGGGCTCGGGAAAACTGTTTTTT. It translates to CASSLSQGSGKLFF. V gene TRBV5-4 combines with J gene TRBJ1-4, with a tentative D call TRBD1 (6 bases). In germline, CDR1 is SGHNT, CDR2 YYREEE (reference sequence). The CDR3 is 14 residues long. The V and J ends lost 1 base and 10 bases respectively, with 14 bases between them.

The chain is built from TRBV11-2 and TRBJ1-1, with TRBD1 matching over 12 bases. The CDR3 totals 15 residues. Looked up from germline, CDR1 is SGHAT and CDR2 is FQNNGV. The V and J ends lost 3 bases and 2 bases, in that order; junction bases with no gene match: 1. For the CDR3, the DNA is TGTGCCAGCAGCTTTGGGACAGGGGGCAACACTGAAGCTTTCTTT. It specifies CASSFGTGGNTEAFF.

This clone was seen once. This rearrangement joins TRBV24-1 to TRBJ1-2, with unresolved D. CDR1 KGHDR and CDR2 SFDVKD come from the germline V gene. V gave up 2 bases and J gave up 2 bases, with 5 bases separating them. The CDR3 is 13 amino acids. CDR3: CATSDSLNYGYTF. The CDR3 DNA reads as TGTGCCACCAGTGATTCGTTAAACTATGGCTACACCTTC.

V gene TRBV19 combines with J gene TRBJ2-3; TRBD1 matches 8 bases. Looked up from germline, CDR1 is LNHDA and CDR2 is SQIVND (reference sequence). V was clipped by 7 bases and J by 1 base; unmatched bases: 10. The CDR3 runs to 16 residues. The CDR3 spells CASMADRGVGTDTQYF. Here the CDR3 DNA reads TGTGCCAGTATGGCTGACAGGGGAGTGGGCACAGATACGCAGTATTTT. Together with reference TRBV19 and TRBJ2-3, the CDR3 gives the full variable domain: DGGITQSPKYLFRKEGQNVTLSCEQNLNHDAMYWYRQDPGQGLRLIYYSQIVNDFQKGDIAEGYSVSREKKESFPLTVTSAQKNPTAFYLCASMADRGVGTDTQYFGPGTRLTVL.

The J gene is TRBJ2-7, the V gene TRBV6-5; 7 bases align to TRBD2. This CDR3 region has 13 residues. Per germline, CDR1 MNHEY and CDR2 SVGAGI. J gave up 3 bases and V 6 bases, and 5 bases lay outside the gene matches. The CDR3 region is CASRGRENYEQYF. The CDR3 nucleotides read TGTGCCAGCAGGGGGAGGGAAAACTACGAGCAGTACTTC.

This clone was seen once. This chain links TRBV9 with TRBJ1-4; 11 positions match TRBD1. With 0 bases clipped from V and 5 bases from J, the junction kept 0 bases outside the gene matches. This CDR3 is built from 15 residues. Germline CDR1 SGDLS, CDR2 YYNGEE. The DNA of the CDR3 is TGTGCCAGCAGCGTAGGGACAGGGGGCAATGAAAAACTGTTTTTT. It yields the protein CASSVGTGGNEKLFF.